The 5 T cell receptor beta chains presented below share a single source sample, sequenced in a study of T cell clones after liver transplantation. Measured with immunoSEQ multiplex PCR; TCRdb has only the in-frame clones, and not every one. The sample includes 70,000 or so clones, roughly 90% of them seen just once. The sequencing used CD4+ T cells from blood, collected before liver transplant. The receptors here all came from a human donor who received a liver transplant.

The chain links TRBV6-4 to TRBJ2-3; D remains unclear. The CDR3 runs to 14 residues. V lost 0 bases, J lost 4 bases, and 8 bases lay in between. Germline CDR1 reads MRHNA; CDR2 reads SNTAGT. CDR3 sequence (DNA): TGTGCCAGCAGTGACTCCTCATTCCCAGATACGCAGTATTTT. Its translation is CASSDSSFPDTQYF.

This chain joins TRBV7-9 and TRBJ1-2; unclear D gene. V shed 6 bases and J shed 1 base, with 9 bases lying between them. This CDR3 has 13 amino acids. Germline CDR1 SEHNR, CDR2 FQNEAQ (reference sequence). CDR3 residues: CASRAGDNYGYTF. CDR3 in DNA: TGTGCCAGCAGGGCAGGAGATAACTATGGCTACACCTTC.

This chain joins TRBV7-3 and TRBJ2-3; the D gene could be TRBD1 or TRBD2 (5 bases each). The V end lost 0 bases, the J end lost 1 base, and 8 bases lay between the germline ends. This CDR3 is built from 15 residues. Germline values: CDR1 SGHTA, CDR2 FQGTGA. CDR3 sequence: CASSLTGTGTDTQYF. As DNA, the CDR3 is TGTGCCAGCAGCTTAACGGGGACGGGCACAGATACGCAGTATTTT.

V is TRBV5-1 and J is TRBJ2-1, with D unresolved. The CDR3 consists of 17 residues. Between the trimmed V and J ends, which lost 2 bases and 0 bases, there was a span of 15 bases. CDR1 SGHRS and CDR2 YFSETQ come from the germline V gene. The CDR3 nucleotides read TGCGCCAGCAGCTTCGGAGTCGGGCGCGTCTCCTACAATGAGCAGTTCTTC. This translates into CASSFGVGRVSYNEQFF.

This sequence joins TRBV11-3 and TRBJ2-3; tentatively, D is TRBD1 or TRBD2 (5 bases each). Trimming took 5 bases from V and 0 from J, leaving 15 bases between them. Germline V gene data show CDR1 as SGHNT and CDR2 as YENEEA. The CDR3 is 16 amino acids. The CDR3 here is CASSQGLAESTDTQYF. CDR3 in DNA: TGTGCCAGCAGCCAGGGTCTAGCAGAGAGCACAGATACGCAGTATTTT.